The clone carrying this T cell receptor beta chain was detected only a few times. Its matching antigen is unknown. With a J-beta primer mix and a sample-barcoded 5' primer, a second PCR ran about 7 to 12 cycles. TCRdb fed the 5' RACE reads into MiXCR, producing one record per CDR3 protein. The sample holds around 1.5 million distinct CDR3 sequences; approximately 32% are singletons and the top ten take approximately 11%. Peripheral blood samples of approximately 10 milliliters were drawn from each donor. Isolation of PBMCs gave at least 6 million cells per sample. The data stem from a study of blood T cells in healthy people across ages. The study, taken as a whole, reports: Estimates of diversity drawn from one million T cells were considered underestimates. PBMCs left unsorted prevented a conclusive naive versus antigen-experienced comparison.

The V gene lost 0 bases and the J gene lost 2 bases, with 2 bases spanning the gap. Germline-derived CDR1 and CDR2 are SGHVS and FNYEAQ. CDR3 size: 14 residues. Sequencing used blood. The source is a woman aged 25-40 years in good health. This chain connects TRBV7-6 to TRBJ2-6, with unresolved D. The CDR3: CASSLAPGANVLTF. CDR3 sequence (DNA): TGTGCCAGCAGCTTAGCGCCTGGGGCCAACGTCCTGACTTTC.